The sample holds one count of the clone carrying this T cell receptor (beta chain). Per the authors' pipeline: Counts of nucleated cells, estimated from reference gene primer amplification, were obtained. The table came from immunoSEQ multiplex PCR; TCRdb's copy has only in-frame clones and leaves some out. V and J calls and clone size come straight from that table; D and trimming were deduced from the DNA. The sample holds over 90,000 clones, 65% to 85% seen once. The data were taken from a study of blood T cell repertoires in COVID-19. Across the whole study: Both acute and convalescent COVID-19 samples were obtained from the United States, Italy and Spain. From T cells, B-cell-depleted T cells, or PBMCs came the material, which was cDNA or gDNA.

V was pared by 9 bases and J by 7 bases, with 17 bases between. CDR1 KGHDR and CDR2 SFDVKD come from the germline V gene. The CDR3 has 13 residues. The clonotype comes from a man between 60 and 75 years old with acute or convalescent COVID-19. The sequenced sample was peripheral blood. The chain links TRBV24-1 to TRBJ2-5; a possible D gene is TRBD1 (5 bases). The CDR3 sequence is CATQGSVPGTQYF. In nucleotides, the CDR3 is TGTGCCACCCAGGGCTCGGTGCCAGGGACCCAGTACTTC.